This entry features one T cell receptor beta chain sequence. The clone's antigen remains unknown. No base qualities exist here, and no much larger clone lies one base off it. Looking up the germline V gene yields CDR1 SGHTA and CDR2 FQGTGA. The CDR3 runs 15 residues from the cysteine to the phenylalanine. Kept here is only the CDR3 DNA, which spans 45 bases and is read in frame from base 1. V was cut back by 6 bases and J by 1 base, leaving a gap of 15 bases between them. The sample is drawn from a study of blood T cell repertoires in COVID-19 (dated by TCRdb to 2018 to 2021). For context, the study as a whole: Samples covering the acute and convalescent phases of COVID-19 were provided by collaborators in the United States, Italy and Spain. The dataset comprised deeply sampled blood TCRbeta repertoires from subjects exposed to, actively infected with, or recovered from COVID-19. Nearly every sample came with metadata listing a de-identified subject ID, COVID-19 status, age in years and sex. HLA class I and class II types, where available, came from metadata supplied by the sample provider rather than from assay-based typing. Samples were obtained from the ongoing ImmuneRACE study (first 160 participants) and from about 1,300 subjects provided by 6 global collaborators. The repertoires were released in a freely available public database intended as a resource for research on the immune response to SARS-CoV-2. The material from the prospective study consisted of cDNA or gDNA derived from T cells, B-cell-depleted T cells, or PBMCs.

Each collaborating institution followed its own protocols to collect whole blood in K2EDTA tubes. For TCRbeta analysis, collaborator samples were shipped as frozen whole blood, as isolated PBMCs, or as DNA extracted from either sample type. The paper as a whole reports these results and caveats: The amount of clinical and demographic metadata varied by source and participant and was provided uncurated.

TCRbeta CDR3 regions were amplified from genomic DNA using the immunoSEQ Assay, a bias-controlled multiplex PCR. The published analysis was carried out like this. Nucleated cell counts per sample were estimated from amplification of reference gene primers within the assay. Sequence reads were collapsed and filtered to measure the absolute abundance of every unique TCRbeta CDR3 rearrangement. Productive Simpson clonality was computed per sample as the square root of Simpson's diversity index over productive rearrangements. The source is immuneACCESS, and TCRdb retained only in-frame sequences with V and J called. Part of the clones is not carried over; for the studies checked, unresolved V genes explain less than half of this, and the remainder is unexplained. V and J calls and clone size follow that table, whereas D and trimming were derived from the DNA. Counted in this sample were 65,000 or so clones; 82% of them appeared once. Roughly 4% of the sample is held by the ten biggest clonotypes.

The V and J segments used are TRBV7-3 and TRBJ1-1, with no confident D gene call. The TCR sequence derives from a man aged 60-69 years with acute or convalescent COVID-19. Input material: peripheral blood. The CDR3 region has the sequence CASSLTSGPNTEAFF. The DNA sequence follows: TGTGCCAGCAGTCTTACATCTGGCCCGAACACTGAAGCTTTCTTT.